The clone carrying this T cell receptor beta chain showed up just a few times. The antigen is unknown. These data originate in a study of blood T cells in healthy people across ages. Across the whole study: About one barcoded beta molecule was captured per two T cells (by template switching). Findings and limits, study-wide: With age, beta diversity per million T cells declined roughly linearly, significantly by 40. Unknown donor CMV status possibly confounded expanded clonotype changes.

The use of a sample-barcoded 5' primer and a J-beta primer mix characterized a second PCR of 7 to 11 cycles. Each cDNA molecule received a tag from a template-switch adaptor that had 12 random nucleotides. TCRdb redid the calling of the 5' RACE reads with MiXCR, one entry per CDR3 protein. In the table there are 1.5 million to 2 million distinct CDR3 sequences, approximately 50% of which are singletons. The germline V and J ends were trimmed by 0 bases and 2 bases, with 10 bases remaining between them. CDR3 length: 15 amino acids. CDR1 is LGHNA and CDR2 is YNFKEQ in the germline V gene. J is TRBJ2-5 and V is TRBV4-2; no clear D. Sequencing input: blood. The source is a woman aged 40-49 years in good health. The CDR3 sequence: CASSQEAGIQETQYF. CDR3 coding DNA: TGTGCCAGCAGCCAAGAGGCTGGCATTCAAGAGACCCAGTACTTC.